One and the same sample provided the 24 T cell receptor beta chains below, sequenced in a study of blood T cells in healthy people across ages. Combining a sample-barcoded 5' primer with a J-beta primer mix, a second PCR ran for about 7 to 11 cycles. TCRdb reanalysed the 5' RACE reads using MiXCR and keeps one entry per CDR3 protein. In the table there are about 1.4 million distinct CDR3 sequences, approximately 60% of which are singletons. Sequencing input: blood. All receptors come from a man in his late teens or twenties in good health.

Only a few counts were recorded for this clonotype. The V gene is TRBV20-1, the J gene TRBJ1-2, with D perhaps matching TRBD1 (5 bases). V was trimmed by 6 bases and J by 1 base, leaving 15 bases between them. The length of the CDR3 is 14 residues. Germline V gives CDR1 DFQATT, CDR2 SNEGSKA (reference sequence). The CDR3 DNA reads TGCAGTGCCAAGGGGTGGGTCGGTAACTATGGCTACACCTTC. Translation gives CSAKGWVGNYGYTF.

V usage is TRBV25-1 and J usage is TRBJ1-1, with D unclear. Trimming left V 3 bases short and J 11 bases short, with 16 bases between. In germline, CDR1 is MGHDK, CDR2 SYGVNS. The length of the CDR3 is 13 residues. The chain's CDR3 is CASSDTGPHAAFF. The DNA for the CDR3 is TGTGCCAGCAGTGACACCGGCCCCCACGCGGCTTTCTTT.

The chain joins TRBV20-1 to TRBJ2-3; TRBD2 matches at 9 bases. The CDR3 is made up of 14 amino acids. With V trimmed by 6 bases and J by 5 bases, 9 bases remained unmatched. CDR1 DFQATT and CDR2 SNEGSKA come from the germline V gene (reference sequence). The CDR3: CSADRGRAVDTQYF. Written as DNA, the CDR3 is TGCAGTGCGGACCGCGGGAGGGCCGTAGATACGCAGTATTTT.

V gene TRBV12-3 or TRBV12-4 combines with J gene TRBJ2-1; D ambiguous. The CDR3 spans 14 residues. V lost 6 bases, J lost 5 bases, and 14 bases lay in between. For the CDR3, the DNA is TGTGCCAGCAGCCCCGGCCCAGAGAACAATGAGCAGTTCTTC. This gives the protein CASSPGPENNEQFF.

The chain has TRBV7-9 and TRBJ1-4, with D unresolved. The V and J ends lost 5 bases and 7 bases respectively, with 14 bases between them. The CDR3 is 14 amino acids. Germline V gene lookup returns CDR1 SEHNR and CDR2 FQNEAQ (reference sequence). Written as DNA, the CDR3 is TGTGCCAGCAGCGTAATAGGGTGGAGTGAAAAACTGTTTTTT. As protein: CASSVIGWSEKLFF.

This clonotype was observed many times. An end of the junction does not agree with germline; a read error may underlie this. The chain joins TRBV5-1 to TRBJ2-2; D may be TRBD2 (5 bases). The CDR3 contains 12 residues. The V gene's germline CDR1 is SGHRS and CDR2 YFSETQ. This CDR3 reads CASSPGAGELFF. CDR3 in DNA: TGTGCCAGCAGCCCCGGGGCCGGGGAGCTGTTTTTT.

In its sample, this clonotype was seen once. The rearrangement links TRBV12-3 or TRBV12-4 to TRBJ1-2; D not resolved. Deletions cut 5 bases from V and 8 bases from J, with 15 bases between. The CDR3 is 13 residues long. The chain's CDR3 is CASSLAAGWGYTF. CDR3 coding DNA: TGTGCCAGCAGTCTGGCGGCGGGGTGGGGCTACACCTTC.

Here the CDR3 DNA reads TGCGCCAGCAGCCAAGATCGAGGTAGCCCCAATGAGCAGTTCTTC. It specifies CASSQDRGSPNEQFF. V is TRBV4-3 and J is TRBJ2-1, with no clear D. There are 15 residues in the CDR3. Germline values: CDR1 LGHNA, CDR2 YSLEER. V lost 0 bases and J lost 6, with 12 bases in between.

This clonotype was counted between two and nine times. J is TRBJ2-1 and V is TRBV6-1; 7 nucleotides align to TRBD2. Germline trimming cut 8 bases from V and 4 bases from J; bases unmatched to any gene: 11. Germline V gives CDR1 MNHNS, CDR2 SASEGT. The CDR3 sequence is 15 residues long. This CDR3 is CASGLASGSYNEQFF. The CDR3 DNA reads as TGTGCCAGCGGACTTGCTAGCGGAAGTTACAATGAGCAGTTCTTC.

The chain's CDR3 is CASSQSLTGGVSYEQYF. CDR3 DNA: TGCGCCAGCAGCCAATCCCTTACAGGGGGCGTCTCCTACGAGCAGTACTTC. V usage is TRBV4-3 and J usage is TRBJ2-7, with 9 positions matching TRBD1. The germline CDR1 and CDR2 sequences are LGHNA and YSLEER. The CDR3 runs to 17 residues. V lost 2 bases and J lost 0; bases outside the gene matches: 8.

The CDR3 DNA reads as TGCGCCAGCAGCCAAGGTCTGGCTAGCGGGGGGTACAATGAGCAGTTCTTC. It encodes CASSQGLASGGYNEQFF. V usage is TRBV4-3 and J usage is TRBJ2-1; 11 bases map to TRBD2. V gave up 1 base and J gave up 4 bases; unmatched junction bases: 6. The CDR3 has 17 amino acids. Germline CDR1 LGHNA, CDR2 YSLEER.

The DNA for the CDR3 is TGTGCCAGCAGTTTCAGCGGGAGGCTCCTAGAGTCCTACGAGCAGTACTTC. It translates to CASSFSGRLLESYEQYF. This chain connects TRBV27 to TRBJ2-7; TRBD2 agrees at 9 bases. From germline, CDR1 is MNHEY and CDR2 SMNVEV (reference sequence). The CDR3 consists of 17 residues. Trimming took 3 bases from V and 1 from J; bases not matched to a gene: 10.

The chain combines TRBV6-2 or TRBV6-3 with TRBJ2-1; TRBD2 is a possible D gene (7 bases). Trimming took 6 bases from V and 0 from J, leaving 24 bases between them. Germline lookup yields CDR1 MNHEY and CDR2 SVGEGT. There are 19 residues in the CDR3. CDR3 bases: TGTGCCAGCAGCGCCAGGCCGGGGGGCCTAATTAGCTCCTACAATGAGCAGTTCTTC. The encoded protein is CASSARPGGLISSYNEQFF.

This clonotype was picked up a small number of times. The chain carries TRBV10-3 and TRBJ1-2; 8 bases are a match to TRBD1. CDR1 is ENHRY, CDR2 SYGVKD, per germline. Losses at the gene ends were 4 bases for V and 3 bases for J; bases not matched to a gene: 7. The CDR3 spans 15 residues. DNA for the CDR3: TGTGCCATCAGTGCCTCACTGGACAGGGACTATGGCTACACCTTC. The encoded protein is CAISASLDRDYGYTF.

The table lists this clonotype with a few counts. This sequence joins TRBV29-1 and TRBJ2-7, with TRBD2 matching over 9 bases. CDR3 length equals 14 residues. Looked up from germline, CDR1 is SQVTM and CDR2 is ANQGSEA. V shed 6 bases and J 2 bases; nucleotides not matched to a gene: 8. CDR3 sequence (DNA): TGCAGCGTCCTGGGGGCTAGCGGGGCCTACGAGCAGTACTTC. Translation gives CSVLGASGAYEQYF.

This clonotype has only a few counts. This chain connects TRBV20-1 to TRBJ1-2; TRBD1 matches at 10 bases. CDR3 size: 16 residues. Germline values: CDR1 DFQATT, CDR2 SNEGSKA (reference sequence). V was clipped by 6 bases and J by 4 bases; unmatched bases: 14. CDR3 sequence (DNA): TGCAGTGCAGCGGAGACAGGGGGCATTAGAAGCTATGGCTACACCTTC. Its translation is CSAAETGGIRSYGYTF.

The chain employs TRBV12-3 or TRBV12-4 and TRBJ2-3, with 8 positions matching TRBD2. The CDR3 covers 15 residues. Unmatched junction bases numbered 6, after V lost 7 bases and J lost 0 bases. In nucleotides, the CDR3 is TGTGCCAGCAAACCTAGCGGGTCTAGCACAGATACGCAGTATTTT. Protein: CASKPSGSSTDTQYF.

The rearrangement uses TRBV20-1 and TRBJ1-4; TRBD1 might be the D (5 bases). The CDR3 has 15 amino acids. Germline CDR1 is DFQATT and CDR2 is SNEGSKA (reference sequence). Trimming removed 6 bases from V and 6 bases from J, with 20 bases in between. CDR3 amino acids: CSAGGRGQSYEKLFF. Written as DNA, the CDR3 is TGCAGTGCGGGGGGTCGAGGGCAATCCTATGAAAAACTGTTTTTT.

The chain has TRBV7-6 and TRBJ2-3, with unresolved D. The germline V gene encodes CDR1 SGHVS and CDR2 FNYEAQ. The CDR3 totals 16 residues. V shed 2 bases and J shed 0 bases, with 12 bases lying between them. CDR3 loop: CASSLNIPESTDTQYF. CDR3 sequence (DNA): TGTGCCAGCAGCTTAAACATTCCTGAGAGCACAGATACGCAGTATTTT.

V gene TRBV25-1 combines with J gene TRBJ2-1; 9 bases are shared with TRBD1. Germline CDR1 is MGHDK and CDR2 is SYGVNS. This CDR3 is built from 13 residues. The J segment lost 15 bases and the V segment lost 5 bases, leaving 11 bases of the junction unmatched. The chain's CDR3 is CASSRSPGTGTFF. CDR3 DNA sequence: TGTGCCAGCAGTAGGAGCCCCGGGACAGGGACGTTCTTC.

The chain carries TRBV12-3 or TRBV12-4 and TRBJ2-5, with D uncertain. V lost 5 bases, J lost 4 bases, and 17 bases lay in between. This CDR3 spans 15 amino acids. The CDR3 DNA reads TGTGCCAGCAGTCCCTACGTAGGCGTCCGAGAGACCCAGTACTTC. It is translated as CASSPYVGVRETQYF.

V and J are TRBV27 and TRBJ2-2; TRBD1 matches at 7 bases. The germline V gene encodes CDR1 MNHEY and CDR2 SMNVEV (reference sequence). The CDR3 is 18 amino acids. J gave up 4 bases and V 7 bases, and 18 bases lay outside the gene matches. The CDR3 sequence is CASTVRVNRDSFTGELFF. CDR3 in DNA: TGTGCCAGCACCGTTAGGGTGAACCGGGACAGCTTCACCGGGGAGCTGTTTTTT.

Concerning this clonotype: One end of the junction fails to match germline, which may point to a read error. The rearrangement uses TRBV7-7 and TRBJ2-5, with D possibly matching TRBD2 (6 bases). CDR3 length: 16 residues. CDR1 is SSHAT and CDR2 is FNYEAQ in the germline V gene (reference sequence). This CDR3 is CASSILLAGLQETQYF. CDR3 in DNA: TGTGCTAGCAGCATACTTCTCGCGGGGCTCCAAGAGACCCAGTACTTC.

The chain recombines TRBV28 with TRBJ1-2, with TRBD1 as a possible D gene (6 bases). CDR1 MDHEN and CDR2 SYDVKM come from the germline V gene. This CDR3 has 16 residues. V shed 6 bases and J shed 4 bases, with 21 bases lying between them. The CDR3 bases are TGTGCCAGCAGCCTCGTCCCGACAGGAATGACCTATGGCTACACCTTC. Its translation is CASSLVPTGMTYGYTF.